A single sample gave rise to the 26 T cell receptor beta chains below, sequenced in a study of blood T cell repertoires in COVID-19. Repertoires were generated with immunoSEQ multiplex PCR, while TCRdb's copy carries only in-frame clones and drops some. The sample records over 150,000 clones, around 90% being singletons. Material for sequencing was PBMCs or T cells enriched from blood (not recorded which). All receptors derive from a woman aged 25 to 39 who had recovered from COVID-19.

The V gene is TRBV4-1, the J gene TRBJ2-3, with D possibly TRBD2 on 5 matching bases. Germline V lookup: CDR1 MGHRA, CDR2 YSYEKL. The CDR3 has 17 amino acids. V dropped 1 base and J dropped 1 base, with 15 bases sitting between them. In nucleotides, the CDR3 is TGCGCCAGCAGCCAAGTTCTCCGCATTAGCGGCACAGATACGCAGTATTTT. Residues: CASSQVLRISGTDTQYF.

This chain uses TRBV2 with TRBJ1-1, with a tentative D call TRBD1 (5 bases). Trimming removed 4 bases at V and 3 bases at J, with 9 bases between. CDR1 SNHLY and CDR2 FYNNEI come from the germline V gene. The CDR3 extends over 13 amino acids. CDR3 in amino acids: CASSVRGYTEAFF. In DNA form, the CDR3 reads TGTGCCAGCAGTGTTCGGGGGTACACTGAAGCTTTCTTT.

The chain has TRBV7-2 and TRBJ2-3; 10 positions match TRBD2. After removal of 5 bases from V and 2 bases from J, the junction contained 13 bases not matched to a gene. Germline CDR1 reads SGHTA; CDR2 reads FQGNSA. The CDR3 contains 18 residues. CDR3 residues: CASSAPWGSGRLTDTQYF. CDR3 nucleotides: TGTGCCAGCAGCGCACCCTGGGGTAGCGGGAGGCTCACAGATACGCAGTATTTT.

This clone was recorded once. The chain uses TRBV19 and TRBJ1-2, with 7 bases that match TRBD1. The CDR3 runs 15 residues. The germline gives CDR1 LNHDA, CDR2 SQIVND (reference sequence). Germline trimming cut 5 bases from V and 3 bases from J; bases unmatched to any gene: 9. CDR3 region: CASSVPGTDYYGYTF. The CDR3 nucleotides read TGTGCCAGTAGTGTCCCCGGGACAGACTACTATGGCTACACCTTC.

The chain links TRBV9 to TRBJ2-2, with 11 bases matching TRBD2. Trimming removed 0 bases from V and 4 bases from J; junction bases left unmatched: 2. This CDR3 has 16 residues. The germline gives CDR1 SGDLS, CDR2 YYNGEE. DNA of the CDR3: TGTGCCAGCAGCGTAGGACTAGCGGGGATCACCGGGGAGCTGTTTTTT. Amino acid sequence: CASSVGLAGITGELFF.

The chain combines TRBV6-5 with TRBJ1-4; 9 bases map to TRBD1. V lost 4 bases, J lost 5 bases, and 5 bases stayed unmatched. Germline lookup yields CDR1 MNHEY and CDR2 SVGAGI. The CDR3 consists of 15 residues. CDR3: CASSFTGGPNEKLFF. The DNA of the CDR3 is TGTGCCAGCAGTTTTACAGGGGGCCCAAATGAAAAACTGTTTTTT.

The chain links TRBV9 to TRBJ1-1; D gene unclear. Trimming removed 3 bases at V and 1 base at J, with 16 bases between. This CDR3 comprises 16 residues. CDR1 is SGDLS and CDR2 is YYNGEE in the germline V gene. The CDR3 here is CASSARNLGGNTEAFF. CDR3 DNA: TGTGCCAGCAGCGCTAGAAATCTGGGAGGGAACACTGAAGCTTTCTTT.

The chain couples TRBV7-9 to TRBJ2-5; D is possibly TRBD1 (5 bases). V lost 2 bases and J 3 bases, leaving 16 bases between the germline ends. The CDR3 sequence is 16 residues long. Germline CDR1 is SEHNR and CDR2 is FQNEAQ (reference sequence). The CDR3 sequence: CASSLQFSRREETQYF. CDR3 sequence (DNA): TGTGCCAGCAGCTTACAGTTTTCCCGCAGGGAAGAGACCCAGTACTTC.

The rearrangement uses TRBV5-3 and TRBJ1-5; D gene unclear. TRBV5-3 falls under the ORF class, with uncertain function. The ends were cut back, 4 bases at V and 6 bases at J, with 8 bases in the middle. This CDR3 has 12 residues. This CDR3 reads CARSLWAQPQHF. CDR3 nucleotides: TGTGCCAGAAGCCTATGGGCTCAGCCCCAGCATTTT.

The J gene is TRBJ1-1, the V gene TRBV19, with D unresolved. Germline V gene sequence: CDR1 LNHDA, CDR2 SQIVND (reference sequence). CDR3 length: 13 residues. The V end lost 1 base, the J end lost 3 bases, and 6 bases lay between the germline ends. In nucleotides, the CDR3 is TGTGCCAGTAGTATAGGCCCGGACACTGAAGCTTTCTTT. Protein product: CASSIGPDTEAFF. Based on the CDR3 plus reference TRBV19 and TRBJ1-1, the full variable domain is DGGITQSPKYLFRKEGQNVTLSCEQNLNHDAMYWYRQDPGQGLRLIYYSQIVNDFQKGDIAEGYSVSREKKESFPLTVTSAQKNPTAFYLCASSIGPDTEAFFGQGTRLTVV.

The J gene is TRBJ1-1, the V gene TRBV2; no firm D call. Trimming removed 6 bases at V and 3 bases at J, with 11 bases between. Germline loops: CDR1 SNHLY, CDR2 FYNNEI. This CDR3 region has 13 residues. CDR3 nucleotide sequence: TGTGCCAGCAGAATAGTTCTCGACACTGAAGCTTTCTTT. Its protein is CASRIVLDTEAFF.

J is TRBJ1-3 and V is TRBV18; D is perhaps TRBD1 (6 bases). The V gene lost 3 bases and the J gene lost 0 bases, with 15 bases spanning the gap. The CDR3 contains 17 residues. Germline values: CDR1 KGHSH, CDR2 LQKENI. The CDR3 DNA sequence: TGTGCCAGCTCACCCTCTGGGACAACGAGCTCTGGAAACACCATATATTTT. Protein product: CASSPSGTTSSGNTIYF.

There are a few counts of this clone. The chain joins TRBV21-1 to TRBJ2-7; the table assigns TRBD1, which was not confirmed against the DNA. TRBV21-1 represents a pseudogene. The CDR3 is made up of 13 amino acids. The CDR3 DNA is TGTGCCAGCAGCATGGCACAGTCCTACGAGCAGTACTTC. It specifies CASSMAQSYEQYF.

With regard to this clone: Other DNA sequences in the sample encode the same CDR3. The gene calls are TRBV9 and TRBJ2-3; D gene unclear. The CDR3 runs 12 residues. V was pared by 4 bases and J by 2 bases, with 5 bases between. Germline V CDR1 and CDR2: SGDLS, YYNGEE. The CDR3 DNA reads TGTGCCAGCAGCCTCTCCACAGATACGCAGTATTTT. It translates to CASSLSTDTQYF. Full variable domain (outside the CDR3, taken from reference TRBV9 and TRBJ2-3): DSGVTQTPKHLITATGQRVTLRCSPRSGDLSVYWYQQSLDQGLQFLIQYYNGEERAKGNILERFSAQQFPDLHSELNLSSLELGDSALYFCASSLSTDTQYFGPGTRLTVL.

The chain couples TRBV2 to TRBJ1-1, with 10 bases matching TRBD1. The CDR3 runs to 14 residues. Trimming took 8 bases from V and 5 from J; bases not matched to a gene: 8. Germline V lookup: CDR1 SNHLY, CDR2 FYNNEI. The CDR3 reads CASSPGQGKTEAFF. CDR3 nucleotide sequence: TGTGCCAGCTCACCGGGACAGGGGAAGACTGAAGCTTTCTTT.

The V and J genes are TRBV4-3 and TRBJ2-7; 9 bases agree with TRBD1. This CDR3 comprises 15 residues. Germline CDR1 and CDR2: LGHNA and YSLEER. The V and J ends lost 2 bases and 3 bases, in that order; junction bases with no gene match: 5. CDR3: CASSQFGTGIYEQYF. The CDR3 region has the DNA TGCGCCAGCAGCCAATTTGGGACAGGGATCTACGAGCAGTACTTC.

The rearrangement uses TRBV30 and TRBJ1-2; perhaps TRBD1 as D (5 bases). The V end was cut by 1 base, the J end by 1 base, with 7 bases between. The CDR3 length is 13 residues. Germline values: CDR1 GTSNPN, CDR2 SVGIG (reference sequence). The CDR3 coding sequence is TGTGCCTGGAGTGACGACAGTAACTATGGCTACACCTTC. Amino acid sequence: CAWSDDSNYGYTF. Using reference TRBV30 and TRBJ1-2 for the parts outside the CDR3, the full variable domain is SQTIHQWPATLVQPVGSPLSLECTVEGTSNPNLYWYRQAAGRGLQLLFYSVGIGQISSEVPQNLSASRPQDRQFILSSKKLLLSDSGFYLCAWSDDSNYGYTFGSGTRLTVV.

The chain has TRBV10-3 and TRBJ2-7; a weak D match, TRBD1 (5 bases). V lost 5 bases and J lost 0, with 8 bases in between. CDR3 length: 13 residues. CDR1 is ENHRY, CDR2 SYGVKD, per germline. DNA of the CDR3: TGTGCCATCAGTTCGGACACCTCCTACGAGCAGTACTTC. It encodes CAISSDTSYEQYF.

This chain connects TRBV5-1 to TRBJ2-7; 10 positions agree with TRBD2. Trimming at V came to 0 bases and at J to 5 bases, leaving 8 bases not matched to a gene. CDR1 and CDR2 (germline): SGHRS, YFSETQ. CDR3 size: 16 residues. The chain's CDR3 is CASSLDSSGGGDEQYF. The CDR3, as DNA: TGCGCCAGCAGCTTGGATTCTAGCGGGGGAGGCGACGAGCAGTACTTC.

This chain uses TRBV30 with TRBJ2-5; TRBD2 matches at 9 bases. V trimming: 8 bases; J trimming: 0 bases; junction bases outside the gene matches: 7. The germline V gene has CDR1 GTSNPN and CDR2 SVGIG (reference sequence). The CDR3 is made up of 14 amino acids. The CDR3 reads CAASGTSYQETQYF. CDR3 nucleotide sequence: TGTGCCGCATCCGGGACTAGCTACCAAGAGACCCAGTACTTC.

The chain employs TRBV5-1 and TRBJ1-1; 8 bases map to TRBD1. After removal of 4 bases from V and 4 bases from J, the junction contained 6 bases not matched to a gene. Germline V gene sequence: CDR1 SGHRS, CDR2 YFSETQ. This CDR3 spans 14 amino acids. The CDR3 region has the DNA TGCGCCAGCAGCGCGCCAGGGGGCTTCACTGAAGCTTTCTTT. Translated, it gives CASSAPGGFTEAFF.

J is TRBJ1-6 and V is TRBV11-3; D gene unclear. Trimming took 1 base from V and 7 from J, leaving 14 bases between them. Germline lookup yields CDR1 SGHNT and CDR2 YENEEA. The CDR3 covers 16 residues. In DNA form, the CDR3 reads TGTGCCAGCAGCTTAGGGGAGGCCCGGTCGAATTCACCCCTCCACTTT. It encodes CASSLGEARSNSPLHF.

This chain links TRBV19 with TRBJ1-5; 7 bases fit TRBD1. This CDR3 has 13 amino acids. The junction had 8 bases not matched to a gene; V was cut back by 5 bases and J by 10 bases. Germline CDR1 reads LNHDA; CDR2 reads SQIVND (reference sequence). The CDR3 bases are TGTGCCAGTAGTTTAAGACAGGGAATACCCCAGCATTTT. This gives the protein CASSLRQGIPQHF.

The chain couples TRBV9 to TRBJ2-5; D possibly corresponds to TRBD2 (5 bases). The CDR3 has 15 amino acids. V was cut by 0 bases and J by 4 bases, with 13 bases left in between. Germline assignment: CDR1 SGDLS and CDR2 YYNGEE. CDR3 nucleotide sequence: TGTGCCAGCAGCGTAGCTACGCGGGTCAGAGAGACCCAGTACTTC. Encoded protein: CASSVATRVRETQYF.

The chain is built from TRBV7-3 and TRBJ2-3; 12 positions agree with TRBD1. Unmatched junction bases numbered 11, after V lost 2 bases and J lost 2 bases. Germline assignment: CDR1 SGHTA and CDR2 FQGTGA. CDR3 length: 19 residues. The CDR3 region is CASSLHLPGTGGITDTQYF. In DNA form, the CDR3 reads TGTGCCAGCAGCTTACACCTTCCCGGGACAGGGGGCATCACAGATACGCAGTATTTT.

This rearrangement joins TRBV7-2 to TRBJ1-2; D not certain. The CDR3 totals 14 residues. V lost 5 bases and J 8 bases, leaving 18 bases between the germline ends. CDR1 is SGHTA, CDR2 FQGNSA, per germline. The CDR3 loop is CASSLEQTRHGYTF. The CDR3 nucleotides are TGTGCCAGCAGCCTAGAGCAAACTAGGCACGGCTACACCTTC.